This passage covers 23 T cell receptor beta chains from one sample sequenced in a study of technical replicates of blood from several donors. TCRdb's table, derived via immunoSEQ multiplex PCR, lists solely in-frame clones and lacks some. The sample has approximately 81,000 clones, 81% seen once. The specimen sequenced was PBMCs. The receptors were sampled from a human donor in good health. Some clones in this sample may be carry-over from other donors' samples.

V is TRBV5-4 and J is TRBJ1-4; perhaps TRBD1 as D (5 bases). Germline V gene sequence: CDR1 SGHNT, CDR2 YYREEE (reference sequence). The CDR3 runs 17 residues. Trimming took off 3 bases at V and 5 bases at J, with 20 bases between the two ends. This CDR3 reads CASSSNGAAAGNEKLFF. The CDR3 nucleotides are TGTGCCAGCAGCTCCAATGGGGCAGCAGCCGGCAATGAAAAACTGTTTTTT.

This clone was detected only once. This chain links TRBV5-6 with TRBJ1-3; no definite D call. V lost 0 bases and J 0 bases, leaving 4 bases between the germline ends. The CDR3 spans 14 residues. Germline-derived CDR1 and CDR2 are SGHDT and YYEEEE. This chain's CDR3 is CASSLAGSGNTIYF. The CDR3 nucleotides are TGTGCCAGCAGCTTGGCAGGCTCTGGAAACACCATATATTTT.

This chain joins TRBV2 and TRBJ2-5; 14 nucleotides align to TRBD2. The CDR3 runs 16 residues. V trimming: 5 bases; J trimming: 5 bases; junction bases outside the gene matches: 7. Germline V gene data show CDR1 as SNHLY and CDR2 as FYNNEI. The CDR3 loop is CASSPTWTSGGETQYF. CDR3 sequence (DNA): TGTGCCAGCAGTCCTACTTGGACTAGCGGGGGGGAGACCCAGTACTTC.

The chain links TRBV30 to TRBJ2-5; possibly TRBD1 for D (5 bases). The CDR3 consists of 10 residues. Germline V gene sequence: CDR1 GTSNPN, CDR2 SVGIG (reference sequence). Trimming stripped 6 bases from V and 8 bases from J, with 10 bases between. CDR3 sequence reads: CACSGYTQYF. The CDR3, as DNA: TGTGCCTGCTCAGGGTACACCCAGTACTTC.

The chain recombines TRBV5-6 with TRBJ1-5; 9 bases fit TRBD1. Germline V gives CDR1 SGHDT, CDR2 YYEEEE. After removal of 4 bases from V and 4 bases from J, the junction contained 3 bases not matched to a gene. The CDR3 loop spans 14 amino acids. DNA for the CDR3: TGTGCCAGCAGCCTGGACAGGGGAAATCAGCCCCAGCATTTT. Translated: CASSLDRGNQPQHF.

Only one count was recorded for this clone. The rearrangement joins TRBV7-6 to TRBJ2-3; perhaps TRBD1 as D (6 bases). The CDR3 consists of 15 residues. V dropped 2 bases and J dropped 3 bases, with 12 bases sitting between them. CDR1 is SGHVS, CDR2 FNYEAQ, per germline. CDR3 protein: CASSLSGQRTDTQYF. In DNA, the CDR3 is TGTGCCAGCAGCTTATCCGGACAGAGAACAGATACGCAGTATTTT.

Ten or more counts support this clone. The V and J genes are TRBV20-1 and TRBJ1-4, with TRBD1 matching over 7 bases. Germline lookup yields CDR1 DFQATT and CDR2 SNEGSKA (reference sequence). This CDR3 is 11 amino acids long. Trimming at V came to 5 bases and at J to 14 bases, leaving 8 bases not matched to a gene. The CDR3 reads CSALSTGLLFF. The CDR3 DNA reads TGCAGTGCTCTCTCGACAGGGCTCCTGTTTTTT.

This CDR3 is CASSPGVAGNNIQYF. DNA of the CDR3: TGTGCCAGCAGCCCCGGAGTAGCGGGGAATAACATTCAGTACTTC. The rearrangement joins TRBV5-4 to TRBJ2-4, with 8 nucleotides matching TRBD2. The CDR3 runs to 15 residues. The V segment lost 4 bases and the J segment 7 bases; nucleotides outside the gene matches: 10. Germline V lookup: CDR1 SGHNT, CDR2 YYREEE (reference sequence). Filled out from reference TRBV5-4 and TRBJ2-4, the complete variable domain reads ETGVTQSPTHLIKTRGQQVTLRCSSQSGHNTVSWYQQALGQGPQFIFQYYREEENGRGNFPPRFSGLQFPNYSSELNVNALELDDSALYLCASSPGVAGNNIQYFGAGTRLSVL.

CDR3 residues: CASLDRVNTEAFF. DNA for the CDR3: TGCGCCAGCTTGGACAGGGTGAACACTGAAGCTTTCTTT. The chain links TRBV23-1 to TRBJ1-1, with TRBD1 matching over 8 bases. TRBV23-1 falls under the ORF class, with uncertain function. The CDR3 has 13 amino acids. V gave up 8 bases and J gave up 0 bases; unmatched junction bases: 2.

CDR3 sequence reads: CASSQASADGYTF. In DNA, the CDR3 is TGCGCCAGCAGCCAAGCCTCTGCGGATGGCTACACCTTC. The chain combines TRBV4-1 with TRBJ1-2; D is uncertain. The CDR3 has 13 residues. V was shortened by 1 base and J by 6 bases, with 9 bases between the two germline ends. Germline loops: CDR1 MGHRA, CDR2 YSYEKL.

The V and J genes are TRBV6-1 and TRBJ2-7; D not certain. V lost 8 bases and J lost 2, with 13 bases in between. The CDR3 runs to 13 residues. CDR1 and CDR2 from the germline V gene are MNHNS and SASEGT. CDR3 sequence reads: CASFRSVPYEQYF. For the CDR3, the DNA is TGTGCCAGCTTTCGGTCTGTTCCCTACGAGCAGTACTTC.

V usage is TRBV30 and J usage is TRBJ2-1; tentative D call: TRBD1 (5 bases). V lost 0 bases and J 8 bases, leaving 5 bases between the germline ends. The germline V gene encodes CDR1 GTSNPN and CDR2 SVGIG (reference sequence). The CDR3 is 11 residues long. The CDR3 sequence: CAWSVQDEQFF. The CDR3 region has the DNA TGTGCCTGGAGTGTACAGGATGAGCAGTTCTTC.

The V gene is TRBV29-1, the J gene TRBJ2-3; 12 nucleotides line up with TRBD2. Germline V CDR1 and CDR2: SQVTM, ANQGSEA. Trimming at V came to 0 bases and at J to 3 bases, leaving 4 bases not matched to a gene. CDR3 length: 16 residues. The CDR3: CSVEDRLAGATDTQYF. The CDR3 DNA reads as TGCAGCGTTGAAGATCGACTAGCGGGAGCGACAGATACGCAGTATTTT.

The gene calls are TRBV7-3 and TRBJ2-3, with a tentative D call TRBD1 (5 bases). V was pared by 2 bases and J by 0 bases, with 6 bases between. The germline gives CDR1 SGHTA, CDR2 FQGTGA. This CDR3 is built from 14 residues. CDR3 coding DNA: TGTGCCAGCAGCTTACAGGGTAGCACAGATACGCAGTATTTT. It codes for CASSLQGSTDTQYF.

Points on this clone: The same CDR3 arises from other DNA sequences in this sample as well. This chain links TRBV5-1 with TRBJ2-7; 13 positions match TRBD2. V shed 2 bases, J shed 2 bases, and the junction held 1 base outside the gene matches. The CDR3 is made up of 15 amino acids. Germline assignment: CDR1 SGHRS and CDR2 YFSETQ. The CDR3, as DNA: TGCGCCAGCAGCTTCGGACTAGCGGGGGCCTACGAGCAGTACTTC. It yields the protein CASSFGLAGAYEQYF.

The V call is TRBV4-2, the J call TRBJ1-4; TRBD1 might be the D (5 bases). Germline V gene sequence: CDR1 LGHNA, CDR2 YNFKEQ. This CDR3 region has 15 residues. Trimming cost V 0 bases and J 5 bases, with 10 bases left between them. The CDR3 loop reads CASSQDTGKNEKLFF. In nucleotides, the CDR3 is TGTGCCAGCAGCCAAGATACAGGAAAGAATGAAAAACTGTTTTTT.

The chain recombines TRBV30 with TRBJ2-7; D is perhaps TRBD2 (5 bases). The germline V gene encodes CDR1 GTSNPN and CDR2 SVGIG (reference sequence). The CDR3 contains 14 residues. Trimming pared 5 bases from V and 6 bases from J, leaving 20 bases between. In nucleotides, the CDR3 is TGTGCCTGGGGACTGACGGCAGGCCCTGTCGAGCAGTACTTC. This gives the protein CAWGLTAGPVEQYF.

This chain connects TRBV19 to TRBJ1-2, with D perhaps TRBD1 (6 bases). CDR1 is LNHDA and CDR2 is SQIVND in the germline V gene (reference sequence). The CDR3 loop spans 13 amino acids. Deletions cut 3 bases from V and 8 bases from J, with 13 bases between. This chain's CDR3 is CASSIGAGVGYTF. CDR3 coding DNA: TGTGCCAGTAGTATTGGGGCAGGGGTCGGCTACACCTTC. The variable domain in full, with the rest retrieved from reference TRBV19 and TRBJ1-2, is DGGITQSPKYLFRKEGQNVTLSCEQNLNHDAMYWYRQDPGQGLRLIYYSQIVNDFQKGDIAEGYSVSREKKESFPLTVTSAQKNPTAFYLCASSIGAGVGYTFGSGTRLTVV.

This chain links TRBV30 with TRBJ2-5; 9 nucleotides line up with TRBD1. V gave up 5 bases and J gave up 5 bases; unmatched junction bases: 3. Germline CDR1 is GTSNPN and CDR2 is SVGIG (reference sequence). The CDR3 runs to 12 residues. Written as DNA, the CDR3 is TGTGCCTGGGGGACAGGGATGGAGACCCAGTACTTC. This sequence encodes CAWGTGMETQYF.

The sample holds one count of this clone. At one end the junction does not follow the germline gene, possibly because of a read error. This rearrangement joins TRBV7-7 to TRBJ1-5; D is unresolved. The CDR3 extends over 13 amino acids. Germline values: CDR1 SSHAT, CDR2 FNYEAQ (reference sequence). The chain's CDR3 is CASSLALNQPQHF. Written as DNA, the CDR3 is TGTGCTAGCAGCTTAGCACTTAATCAGCCCCAGCATTTT.

V gene TRBV25-1 combines with J gene TRBJ2-2, with 10 bases identical to TRBD1. The CDR3 covers 16 residues. V was clipped by 5 bases and J by 3 bases; unmatched bases: 6. Germline V gene lookup returns CDR1 MGHDK and CDR2 SYGVNS. The CDR3 loop reads CASSLGQGPYTGELFF. CDR3 coding DNA: TGTGCCAGCAGTTTGGGACAGGGGCCCTACACCGGGGAGCTGTTTTTT.

V is TRBV30 and J is TRBJ2-2, with 14 bases matching TRBD2. The CDR3 contains 16 residues. Germline V gives CDR1 GTSNPN, CDR2 SVGIG (reference sequence). V was pared by 4 bases and J by 7 bases, with 8 bases of the junction left unmatched. The CDR3 nucleotides read TGTGCCTGGACCACACCGGGACTAGCGGGAGTCGGGGAGCTGTTTTTT. Translated: CAWTTPGLAGVGELFF.

This clone was seen only once. The chain carries TRBV6-1 and TRBJ2-2, with D possibly TRBD2 on 5 matching bases. V lost 2 bases to trimming and J lost 8 bases, with 9 bases between them. The CDR3 has 13 amino acids. Looked up from germline, CDR1 is MNHNS and CDR2 is SASEGT. CDR3 residues: CASSERTLGELFF. The CDR3 nucleotides are TGTGCCAGCAGTGAAAGGACTTTGGGGGAGCTGTTTTTT.